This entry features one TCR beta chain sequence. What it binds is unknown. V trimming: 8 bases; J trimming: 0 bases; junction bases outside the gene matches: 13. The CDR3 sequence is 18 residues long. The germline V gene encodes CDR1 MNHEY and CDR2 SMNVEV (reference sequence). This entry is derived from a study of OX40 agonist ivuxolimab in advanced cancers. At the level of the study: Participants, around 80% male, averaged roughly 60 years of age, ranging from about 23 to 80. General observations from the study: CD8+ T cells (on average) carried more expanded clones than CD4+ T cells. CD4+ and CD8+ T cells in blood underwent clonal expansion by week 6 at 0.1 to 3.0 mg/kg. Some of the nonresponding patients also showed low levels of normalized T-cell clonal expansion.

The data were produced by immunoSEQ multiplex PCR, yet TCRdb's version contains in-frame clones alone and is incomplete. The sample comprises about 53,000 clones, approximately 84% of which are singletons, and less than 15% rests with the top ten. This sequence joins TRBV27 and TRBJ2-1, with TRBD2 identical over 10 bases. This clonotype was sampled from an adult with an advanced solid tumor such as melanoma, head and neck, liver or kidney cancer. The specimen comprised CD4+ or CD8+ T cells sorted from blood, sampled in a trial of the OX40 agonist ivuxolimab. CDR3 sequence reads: CASAPVVAGGSSYNEQFF. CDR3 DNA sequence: TGTGCCAGCGCCCCCGTAGTAGCGGGAGGAAGCTCCTACAATGAGCAGTTCTTC.